Given below is one T cell receptor (beta chain) in context. This clonotype has a count of ten or more. Its antigen has not been determined. Per-base quality was not reported, and no clone a single base away is much larger than it. This specimen comes from a study of T cell repertoires in cytomegalovirus infection (dated by TCRdb to the late 2010s). About the full investigation: Donor HLA type was relevant to the analysis, because carriage of CMV infection together with the matching HLA type was indicated by public TCR beta signatures.

From the cysteine up to the phenylalanine, the CDR3 has a length of 15 residues. Only CDR3 DNA is held: 45 bases, read in frame from base 1. V loses 0 bases of germline sequence and J loses 4 bases, and the interval between the two ends is 11 bases. The germline V gene provides CDR1 SGHRS and CDR2 YFSETQ. Broad study findings and their caveats: The ex vivo response was dominated by HLA-C-restricted CMV-specific TCR beta clonotypes, and the single most frequent clonotype in two of eight donors was supplied by these HLA-C-restricted clonotypes. In both this cohort and an independent cohort of 300 to 450 donors, the cumulative frequency of public TCR beta family members distinguished carriers of CMV infection plus the relevant HLA type.

The data were produced on an Illumina HiSeq 1500. Using fastp at Q25 and MiXCR, TCRdb reprocessed the public reads and kept productive beta chains. A single entry per CDR3 protein holds the most common genes and DNA from its merged rows. Here the sample has hundreds of thousands of distinct CDR3 sequences; 24% occur a single time. The ten top clones hold less than 10% of the sample. The clonotype was recovered from a human donor in good health (CMV status not recorded). Some clones in this sample may be carry-over from other donors' samples. The sequence is built from TRBV5-1 and TRBJ2-1; the D gene identity is not certain. Sequences were obtained from CD8+ T cells from PBMCs. The CDR3 has the sequence CASSLDPGDYNEQFF. In nucleotide form, the sequence is TGCGCCAGCAGCTTGGACCCTGGGGATTACAATGAGCAGTTCTTC. The CDR3 plus the reference TRBV5-1 and TRBJ2-1 genes for the other parts give the full variable domain: KAGVTQTPRYLIKTRGQQVTLSCSPISGHRSVSWYQQTPGQGLQFLFEYFSETQRNKGNFPGRFSGRQFSNSRSEMNVSTLELGDSALYLCASSLDPGDYNEQFFGPGTRLTVL.